The present T cell receptor beta chain was sequenced within a study of CD8 T cells in ankylosing spondylitis. General study points: Reportedly, matched ankylosing spondylitis synovial fluid was significantly enriched for disease-linked clones.

The CDR3 totals 14 residues. The V and J ends lost 1 base and 2 bases respectively, with 12 bases between them. Germline values: CDR1 DFQATT, CDR2 SNEGSKA (reference sequence). On this clonotype itself: Its antigen is not identified.

Using quantitative 5'-RACE with molecular barcodes, the authors made TCR beta libraries. Each CDR3 protein is one row after TCRdb ran MiXCR on the 5' RACE reads. The sample holds under 250,000 distinct CDR3 sequences, roughly 32% seen once. Sequenced material: blood, either unsorted or a sorted T cell fraction (not recorded which). The chain links TRBV20-1 to TRBJ2-7, with TRBD1 as a possible D gene (6 bases). The sequence was obtained from a male donor with ankylosing spondylitis or in good health (not recorded which). CDR3 loop: CSARAEGQTYEQYF. The CDR3, as DNA: TGCAGTGCTAGAGCTGAAGGACAGACCTACGAGCAGTACTTC.